A single T cell receptor beta chain is shown here with its context. Per the authors' pipeline: Cell counts per sample came from amplifying reference gene primers. Data came from immunoSEQ multiplex PCR; TCRdb stores just in-frame clones and leaves some out. V, J and clone size are those of that table, while D and trimming were read from the DNA. Among about 200,000 clones, approximately 86% were seen once, and the ten largest hold 3% to 3.5%. This sample was included in a study of blood T cell repertoires in COVID-19. On the study more broadly: Acute and convalescent COVID-19 specimens originated in the United States, Italy and Spain. PBMCs, B-cell-depleted T cells, or T cells were the source of the cDNA or gDNA that made up the material.

CDR3 length: 14 amino acids. With V trimmed by 5 bases and J by 6 bases, 7 bases remained unmatched. Germline CDR1 LNHDA, CDR2 SQIVND (reference sequence). Sequencing input: peripheral blood. The receptor was isolated from a man aged 60 to 69 with acute or convalescent COVID-19. This chain uses TRBV19 with TRBJ2-7; 10 bases line up with TRBD1. The CDR3 bases are TGTGCCAGTAGTGTCACCGGGACAGGGGCCGAGCAGTACTTC. This codes for CASSVTGTGAEQYF.